This record covers a single TCR beta chain. This sample stems from a study of monozygotic twins with inflammatory bowel disease. TCRdb reworked the 5' RACE reads into one entry per CDR3 protein, no DNA. The repertoire table contains about 300,000 distinct CDR3 sequences. Germline V gene data show CDR1 as KGHDR and CDR2 as SFDVKD. The CDR3 covers 16 residues. The chain links TRBV24-1 to TRBJ2-1; TCRdb selects TRBD2, and the lack of DNA leaves this call unchecked. The sequence came from a human donor with ulcerative colitis or Crohn's disease, or a healthy co-twin of an affected twin (not recorded which). What was sequenced was blood. The CDR3 sequence: CATSDGILAGSTEQFF.